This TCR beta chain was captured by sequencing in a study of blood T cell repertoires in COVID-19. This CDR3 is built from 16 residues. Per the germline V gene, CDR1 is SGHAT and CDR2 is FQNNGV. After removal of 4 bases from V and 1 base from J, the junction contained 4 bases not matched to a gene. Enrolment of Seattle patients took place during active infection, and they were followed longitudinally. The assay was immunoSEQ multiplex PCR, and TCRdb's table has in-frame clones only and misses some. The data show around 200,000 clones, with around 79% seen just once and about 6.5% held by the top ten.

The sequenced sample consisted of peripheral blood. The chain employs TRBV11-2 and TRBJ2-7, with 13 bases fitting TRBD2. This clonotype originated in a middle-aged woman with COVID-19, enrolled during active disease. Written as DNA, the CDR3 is TGTGCCAGCAGCTCAAGACTAGCGGGGGGATCCTACGAGCAGTACTTC. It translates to CASSSRLAGGSYEQYF.